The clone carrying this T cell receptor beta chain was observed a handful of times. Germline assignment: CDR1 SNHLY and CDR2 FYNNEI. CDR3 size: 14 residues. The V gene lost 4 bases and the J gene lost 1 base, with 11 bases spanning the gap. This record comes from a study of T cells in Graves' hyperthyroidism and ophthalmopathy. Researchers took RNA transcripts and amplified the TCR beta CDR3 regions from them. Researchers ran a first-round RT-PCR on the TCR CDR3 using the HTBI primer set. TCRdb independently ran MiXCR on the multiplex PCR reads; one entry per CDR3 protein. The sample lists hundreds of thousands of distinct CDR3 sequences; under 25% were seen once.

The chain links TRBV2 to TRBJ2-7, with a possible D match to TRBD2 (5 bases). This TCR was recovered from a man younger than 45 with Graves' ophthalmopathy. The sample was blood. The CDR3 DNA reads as TGTGCCAGCAGTGTAGAGCGGTGGTCCTACGAGCAGTACTTC. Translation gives CASSVERWSYEQYF.